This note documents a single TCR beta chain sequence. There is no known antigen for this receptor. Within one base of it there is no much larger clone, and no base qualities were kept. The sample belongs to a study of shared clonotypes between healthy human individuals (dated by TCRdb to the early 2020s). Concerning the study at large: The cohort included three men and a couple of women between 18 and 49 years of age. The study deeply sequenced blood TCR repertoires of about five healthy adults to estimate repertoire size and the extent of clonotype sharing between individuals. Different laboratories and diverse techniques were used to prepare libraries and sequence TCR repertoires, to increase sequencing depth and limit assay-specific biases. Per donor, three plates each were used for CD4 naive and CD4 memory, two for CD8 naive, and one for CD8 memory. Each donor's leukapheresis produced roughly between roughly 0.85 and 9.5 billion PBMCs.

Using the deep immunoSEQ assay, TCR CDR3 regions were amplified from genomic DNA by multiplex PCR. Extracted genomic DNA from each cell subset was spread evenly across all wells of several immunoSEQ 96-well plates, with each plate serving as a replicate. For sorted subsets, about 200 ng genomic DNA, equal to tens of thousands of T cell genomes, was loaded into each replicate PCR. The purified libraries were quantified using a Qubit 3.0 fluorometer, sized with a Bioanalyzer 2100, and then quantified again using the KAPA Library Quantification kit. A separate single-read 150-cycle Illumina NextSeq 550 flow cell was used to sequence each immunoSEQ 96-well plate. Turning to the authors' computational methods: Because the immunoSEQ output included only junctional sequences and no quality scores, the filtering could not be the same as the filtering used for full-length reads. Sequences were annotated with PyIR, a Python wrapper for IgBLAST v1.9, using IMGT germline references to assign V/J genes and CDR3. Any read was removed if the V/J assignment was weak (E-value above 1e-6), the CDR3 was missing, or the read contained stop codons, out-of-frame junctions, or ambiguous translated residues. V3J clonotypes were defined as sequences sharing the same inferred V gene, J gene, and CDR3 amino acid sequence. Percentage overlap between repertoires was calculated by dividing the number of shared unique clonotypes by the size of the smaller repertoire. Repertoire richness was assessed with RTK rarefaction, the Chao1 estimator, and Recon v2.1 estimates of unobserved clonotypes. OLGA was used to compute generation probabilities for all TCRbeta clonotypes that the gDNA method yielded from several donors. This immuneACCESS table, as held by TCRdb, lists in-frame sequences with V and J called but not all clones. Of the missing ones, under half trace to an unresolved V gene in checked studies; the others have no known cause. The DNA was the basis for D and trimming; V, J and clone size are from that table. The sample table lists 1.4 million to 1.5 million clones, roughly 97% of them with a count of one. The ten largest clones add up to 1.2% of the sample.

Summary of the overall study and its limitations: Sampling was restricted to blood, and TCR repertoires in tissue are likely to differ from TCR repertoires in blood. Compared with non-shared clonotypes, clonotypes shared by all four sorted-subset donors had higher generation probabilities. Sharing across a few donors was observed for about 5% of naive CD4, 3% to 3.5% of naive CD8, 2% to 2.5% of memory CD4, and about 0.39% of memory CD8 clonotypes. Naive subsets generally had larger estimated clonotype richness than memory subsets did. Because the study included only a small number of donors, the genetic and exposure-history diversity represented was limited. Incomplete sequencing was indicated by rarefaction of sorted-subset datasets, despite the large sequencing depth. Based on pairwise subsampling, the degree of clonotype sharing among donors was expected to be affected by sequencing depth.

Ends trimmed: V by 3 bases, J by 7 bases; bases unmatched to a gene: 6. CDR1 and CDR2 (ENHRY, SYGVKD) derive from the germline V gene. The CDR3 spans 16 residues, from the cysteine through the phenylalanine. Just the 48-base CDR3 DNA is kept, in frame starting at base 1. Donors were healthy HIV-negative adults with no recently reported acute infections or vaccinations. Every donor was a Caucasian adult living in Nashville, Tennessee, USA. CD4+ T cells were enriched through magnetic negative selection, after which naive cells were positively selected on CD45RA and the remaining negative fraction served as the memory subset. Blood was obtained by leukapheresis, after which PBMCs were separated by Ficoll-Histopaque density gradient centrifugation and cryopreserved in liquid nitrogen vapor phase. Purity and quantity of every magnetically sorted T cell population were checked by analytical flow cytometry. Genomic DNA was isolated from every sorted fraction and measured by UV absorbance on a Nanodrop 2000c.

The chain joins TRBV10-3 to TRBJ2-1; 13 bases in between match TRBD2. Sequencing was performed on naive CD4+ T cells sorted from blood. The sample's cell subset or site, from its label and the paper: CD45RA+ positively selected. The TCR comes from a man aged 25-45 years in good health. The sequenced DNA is TGTGCCATCAGTGATCCTCGACTAGCGGGAGGTAATGAGCAGTTCTTC. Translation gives CAISDPRLAGGNEQFF.